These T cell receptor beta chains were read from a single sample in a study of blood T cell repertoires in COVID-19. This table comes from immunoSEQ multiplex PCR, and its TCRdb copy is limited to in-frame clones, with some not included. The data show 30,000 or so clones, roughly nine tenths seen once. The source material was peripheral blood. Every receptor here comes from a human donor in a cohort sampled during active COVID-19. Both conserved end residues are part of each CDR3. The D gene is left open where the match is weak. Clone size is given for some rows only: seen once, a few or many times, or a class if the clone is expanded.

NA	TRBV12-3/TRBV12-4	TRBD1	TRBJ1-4	TGTGCCAGCCGGCAGGGGGTTAATGAAAAACTGTTTTTT	CASRQGVNEKLFF
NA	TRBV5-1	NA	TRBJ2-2	TGCGCCAGCAGCTTGGCGGGACAGAACACCGGGGAGCTGTTTTTT	CASSLAGQNTGELFF
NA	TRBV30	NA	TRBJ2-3	TGTGCCTTGGAGGTTAGGGCTGGCACAGATACGCAGTATTTT	CALEVRAGTDTQYF
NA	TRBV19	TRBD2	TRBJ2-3	TGTGCCAGTAGTATGACTAGCGGGGGGACTAGCACAGATACGCAGTATTTT	CASSMTSGGTSTDTQYF
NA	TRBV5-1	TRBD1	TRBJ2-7	TGCGCCAGCAGCTTGGAGACAGGGGTGGCCTACGAGCAGTACTTC	CASSLETGVAYEQYF
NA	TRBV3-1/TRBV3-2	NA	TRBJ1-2	TGTGCCAGCAGCCAAGGGACAACCATCGTCTCCTATGGCTACACCTTC	CASSQGTTIVSYGYTF
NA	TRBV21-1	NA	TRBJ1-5	TGTGCCAGCAGCAAAGCGAGGCCTAGGAAGCAGCCCCAGCATTTT	CASSKARPRKQPQHF
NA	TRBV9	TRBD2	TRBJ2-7	TGTGCCAGCAGCTCGCAGCGGGGGGGCTACGAGCAGTACTTC	CASSSQRGGYEQYF
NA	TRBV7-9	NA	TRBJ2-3	TGTGCCAGCAGCTTAGAGGGGTCCACAGATACGCAGTATTTT	CASSLEGSTDTQYF
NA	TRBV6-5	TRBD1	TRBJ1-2	TGTGCCAGCACCGAGGGGGCTCACTATGGCTACACCTTC	CASTEGAHYGYTF
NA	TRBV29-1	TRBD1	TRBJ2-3	TGCAGCGTTGCCCCGGGACAGAACACAGATACGCAGTATTTT	CSVAPGQNTDTQYF
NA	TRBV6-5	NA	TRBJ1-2	TGTGCCACCCAGCCCCTCGGACAGCATAACTATGGCTACACCTTC	CATQPLGQHNYGYTF
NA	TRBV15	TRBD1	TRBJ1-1	TGTGCCACCAGCAGAAAAACCGGGACAGGGAAAAGGGGCACTGAAGCTTTCTTT	CATSRKTGTGKRGTEAFF
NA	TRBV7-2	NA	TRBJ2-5	TGTGCCAGCAGCTACAGGGTGAGGGAGACCCAGTACTTC	CASSYRVRETQYF
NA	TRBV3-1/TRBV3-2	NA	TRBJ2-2	TGTGCCAGCAGCCAACCCCGCGGGGAGCTGTTTTTT	CASSQPRGELFF
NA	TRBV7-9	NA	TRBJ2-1	TGTGCCAGCAGCTTCCATCCCCTAGCGGAGCAGTTCTTC	CASSFHPLAEQFF
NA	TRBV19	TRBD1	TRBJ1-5	TGTGCCAGTAGATTGGACAGGGGGGAAGGTCAGCCCCAGCATTTT	CASRLDRGEGQPQHF
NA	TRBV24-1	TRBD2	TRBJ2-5	TGTGCCACCAGTGATCCCGGACTAGCGGGGGGGTACCAAGAGACCCAGTACTTC	CATSDPGLAGGYQETQYF
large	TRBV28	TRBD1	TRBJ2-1	TGTGCCAGCAGTTTTCCGAGACAGGGGGTCCACTCCTACAATGAGCAGTTCTTC	CASSFPRQGVHSYNEQFF
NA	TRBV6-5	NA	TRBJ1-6	TGTGCCAGCAGCCTCTCATTTAACTTGAATTCACCCCTCCACTTT	CASSLSFNLNSPLHF
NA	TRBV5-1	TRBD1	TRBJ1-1	TGCGCCAGCAGCGGACAGGGAAACACTGAAGCTTTCTTT	CASSGQGNTEAFF
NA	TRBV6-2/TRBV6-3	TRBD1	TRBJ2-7	TGTGCCAGCAGTTATCTAGACAGGGGCGCAAGGTCCTACGAGCAGTACTTC	CASSYLDRGARSYEQYF
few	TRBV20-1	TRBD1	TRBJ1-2	TGCAGTGCCGGGACAGTCTATGGCTACACCTTC	CSAGTVYGYTF
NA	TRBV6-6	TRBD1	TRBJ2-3	TGTGCCAGCAGTCATCTCGGGACAGGGGGGACAGATACGCAGTATTTT	CASSHLGTGGTDTQYF
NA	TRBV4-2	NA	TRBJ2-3	TGTGCCAGCAGCCTTGACAGGAGCACAGATACGCAGTATTTT	CASSLDRSTDTQYF
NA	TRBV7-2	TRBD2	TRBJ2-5	TGTGCCAGCAGGAAGGGGACTAGCGGTCAAGAGACCCAGTACTTC	CASRKGTSGQETQYF
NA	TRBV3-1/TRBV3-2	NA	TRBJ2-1	TGTGCCAGCAGCCAGGCATCGAATGAGCAGTTCTTC	CASSQASNEQFF
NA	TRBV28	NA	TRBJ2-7	TGTGCCAGCAGCCGAACCTCAGGGGGGTCCTACGAGCAGTACTTC	CASSRTSGGSYEQYF
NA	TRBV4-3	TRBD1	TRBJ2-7	TGCGCCAGCAGCCAAGAAGACAGGGGGCTCGAGCAGTACTTC	CASSQEDRGLEQYF
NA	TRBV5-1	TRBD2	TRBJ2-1	TGCGCCAGCAGCTCAGCCGGGACTAGCGGGGGGTCAGACGAGCAGTTCTTC	CASSSAGTSGGSDEQFF
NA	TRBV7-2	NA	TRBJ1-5	TGTGCCAGCAGCCCCGGTGGGCCAGGCAATCAGCCCCAGCATTTT	CASSPGGPGNQPQHF
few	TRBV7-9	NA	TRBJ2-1	TGTGCCAGCAGCCAACAGGGAAATGAGCAGTTCTTC	CASSQQGNEQFF
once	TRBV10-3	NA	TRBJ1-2	TGTGCCATCAGTGAGTCGGAACGACAGTCCCACTATGGCTACACCTTC	CAISESERQSHYGYTF
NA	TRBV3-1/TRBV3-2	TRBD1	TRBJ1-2	TGTGCCAGCGGAAGAGGGACAGCTAACTATGGCTACACCTTC	CASGRGTANYGYTF
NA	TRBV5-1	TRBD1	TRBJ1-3	TGCGCCAGCAGCTTGGGGTCAGGGGGATCAGGAAACACCATATATTTT	CASSLGSGGSGNTIYF
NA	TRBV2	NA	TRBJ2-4	TGTGCCAGCAGTGGACAGTCGTGGAACATTCAGTACTTC	CASSGQSWNIQYF
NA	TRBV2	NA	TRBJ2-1	TGTGCCAGCAGTAACCTCCGAGACAATGAGCAGTTCTTC	CASSNLRDNEQFF
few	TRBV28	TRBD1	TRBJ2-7	TGTGCCAGCAGTCAGGACAGGGGGATGGACGAGCAGTACTTC	CASSQDRGMDEQYF
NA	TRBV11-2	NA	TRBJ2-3	TGTGCCAGCAGCCCAACTAGCACATGGAGAGATACGCAGTATTTT	CASSPTSTWRDTQYF
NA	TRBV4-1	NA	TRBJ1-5	TGCGCCAGCAGCCAAGAAGAGGGAGGCAATCAGCCCCAGCATTTT	CASSQEEGGNQPQHF
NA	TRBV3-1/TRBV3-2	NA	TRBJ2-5	TGTGCCAGCATCCAAGTTTGGGGGGAGGTACAGACCCAGTACTTC	CASIQVWGEVQTQYF
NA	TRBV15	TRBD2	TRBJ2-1	TGTGCCACCAGCAGATTGCGGGGGGCTAGCTCCTACAATGAGCAGTTCTTC	CATSRLRGASSYNEQFF
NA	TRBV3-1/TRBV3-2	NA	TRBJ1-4	TGTGCCAGCAGCGCTGGGAGTGGTGAAAAACTGTTTTTT	CASSAGSGEKLFF
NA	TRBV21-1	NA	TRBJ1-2	TGTGCCAGCAGCAGAAGGACACCCGACGTAAGTCGCTACACCTTC	CASSRRTPDVSRYTF
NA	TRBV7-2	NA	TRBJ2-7	TGTGCCAGCAGCTTCCTGGACAGCTCCTACGAGCAGTACTTC	CASSFLDSSYEQYF
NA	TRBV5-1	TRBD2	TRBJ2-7	TGCGCCAGCAGCCCTCTAGCGGGGGGGCCTGGGGAGCAGTACTTC	CASSPLAGGPGEQYF
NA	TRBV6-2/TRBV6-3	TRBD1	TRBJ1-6	TGTGCCAGCACCCCGGACAGGGAATCCTATAATTCACCCCTCCACTTT	CASTPDRESYNSPLHF
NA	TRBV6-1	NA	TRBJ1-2	TGTGCCAGCAGTGAAGGCGGGGGTGGCTATGGCTACACCTTC	CASSEGGGGYGYTF
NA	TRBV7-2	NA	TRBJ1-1	TGTGCCAGCAGCACCCGACCGGGGGGCACTGAAGCTTTCTTT	CASSTRPGGTEAFF
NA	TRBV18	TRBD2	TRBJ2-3	TGTGCCAGCTCACCTGGGACTAGCGGAATGGTAGATACGCAGTATTTT	CASSPGTSGMVDTQYF
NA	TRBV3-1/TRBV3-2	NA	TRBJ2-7	TGTGCCAGCAGCCAAGTGGAGGAGCAGTACTTC	CASSQVEEQYF
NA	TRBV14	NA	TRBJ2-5	TGTGCCAGCAGCCGCCGCGGAGAGACCCAGTACTTC	CASSRRGETQYF
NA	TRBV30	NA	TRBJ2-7	TGTGCCGGGGGCGGTCCGGGAGAGCAGTACTTC	CAGGGPGEQYF
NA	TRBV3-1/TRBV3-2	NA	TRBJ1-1	TGTGCCAGCAGCCAAGATCGTAATGCTTTCTTT	CASSQDRNAFF
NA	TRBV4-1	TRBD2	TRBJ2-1	TGCGCCAGCAGCCAAGAGGCTAGCGGGGGGGCTGGGGATGAGCAGTTCTTC	CASSQEASGGAGDEQFF